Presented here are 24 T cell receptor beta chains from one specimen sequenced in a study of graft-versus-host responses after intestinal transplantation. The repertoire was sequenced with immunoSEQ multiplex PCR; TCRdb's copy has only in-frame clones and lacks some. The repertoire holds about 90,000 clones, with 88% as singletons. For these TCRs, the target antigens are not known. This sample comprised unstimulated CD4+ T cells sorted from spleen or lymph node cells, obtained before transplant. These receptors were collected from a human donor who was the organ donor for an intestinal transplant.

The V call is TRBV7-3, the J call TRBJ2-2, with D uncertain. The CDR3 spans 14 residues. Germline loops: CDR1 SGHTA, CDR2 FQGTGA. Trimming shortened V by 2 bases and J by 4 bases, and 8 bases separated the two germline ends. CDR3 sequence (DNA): TGTGCCAGCAGCTTACGCGGCCTCACCGGGGAGCTGTTTTTT. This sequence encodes CASSLRGLTGELFF.

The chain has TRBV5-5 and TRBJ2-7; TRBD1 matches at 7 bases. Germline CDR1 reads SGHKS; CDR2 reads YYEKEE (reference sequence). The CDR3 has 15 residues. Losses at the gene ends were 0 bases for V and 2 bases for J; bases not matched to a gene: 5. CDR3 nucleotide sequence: TGTGCCAGCAGCTTGGTGACAGGGATCACCTACGAGCAGTACTTC. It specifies CASSLVTGITYEQYF.

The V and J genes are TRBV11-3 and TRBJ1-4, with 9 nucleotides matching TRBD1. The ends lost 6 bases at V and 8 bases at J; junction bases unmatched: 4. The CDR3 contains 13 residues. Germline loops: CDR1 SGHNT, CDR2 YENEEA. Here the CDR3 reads CASRGQGEEKLFF. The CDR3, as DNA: TGTGCCAGCAGGGGACAGGGAGAAGAAAAACTGTTTTTT.

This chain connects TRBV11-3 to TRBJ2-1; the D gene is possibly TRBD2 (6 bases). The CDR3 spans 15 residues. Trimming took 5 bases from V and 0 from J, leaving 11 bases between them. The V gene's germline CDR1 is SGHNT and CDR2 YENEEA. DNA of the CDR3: TGTGCCAGCAGCCCCGGGGGAAACTCCTACAATGAGCAGTTCTTC. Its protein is CASSPGGNSYNEQFF.

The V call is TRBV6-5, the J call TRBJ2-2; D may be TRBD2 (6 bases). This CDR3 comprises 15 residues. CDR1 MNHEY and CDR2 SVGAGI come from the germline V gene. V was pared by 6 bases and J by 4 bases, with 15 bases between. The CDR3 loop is CASSYSGYGTGELFF. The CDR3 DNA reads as TGTGCCAGCAGCTACAGCGGGTATGGCACCGGGGAGCTGTTTTTT.

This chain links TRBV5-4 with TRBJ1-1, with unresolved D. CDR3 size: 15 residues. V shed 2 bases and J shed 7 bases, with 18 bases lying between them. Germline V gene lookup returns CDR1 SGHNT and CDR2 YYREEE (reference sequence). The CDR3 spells CASSLAGSGHYEAFF. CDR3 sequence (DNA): TGTGCCAGCAGCTTAGCGGGGTCCGGGCATTATGAAGCTTTCTTT.

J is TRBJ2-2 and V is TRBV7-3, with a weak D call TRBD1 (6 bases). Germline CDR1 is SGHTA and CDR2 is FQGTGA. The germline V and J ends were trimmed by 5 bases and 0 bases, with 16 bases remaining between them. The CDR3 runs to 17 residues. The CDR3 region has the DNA TGTGCCAGCAGCCAACAGGGACCGCAGTCGAACACCGGGGAGCTGTTTTTT. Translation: CASSQQGPQSNTGELFF.

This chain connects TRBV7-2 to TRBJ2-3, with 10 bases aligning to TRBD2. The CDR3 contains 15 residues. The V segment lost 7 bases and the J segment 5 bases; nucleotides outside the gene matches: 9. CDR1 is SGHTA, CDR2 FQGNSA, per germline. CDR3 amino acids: CASTLSAGGLDTQYF. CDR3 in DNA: TGTGCCAGCACGTTGTCAGCGGGAGGGTTAGATACGCAGTATTTT.

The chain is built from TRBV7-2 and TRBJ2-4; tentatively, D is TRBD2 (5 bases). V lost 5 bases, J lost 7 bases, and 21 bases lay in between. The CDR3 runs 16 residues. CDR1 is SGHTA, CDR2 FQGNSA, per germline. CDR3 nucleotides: TGTGCCAGCAGCCCGGCCCGAGGGCGCTCGCCGAACATTCAGTACTTC. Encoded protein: CASSPARGRSPNIQYF.

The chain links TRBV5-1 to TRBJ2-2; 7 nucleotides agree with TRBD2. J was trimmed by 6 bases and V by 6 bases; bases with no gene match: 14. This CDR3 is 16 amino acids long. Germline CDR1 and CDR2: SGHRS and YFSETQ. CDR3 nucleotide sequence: TGCGCCAGCACGGGACTATCCGACGTAGATGCCGGGGAGCTGTTTTTT. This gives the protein CASTGLSDVDAGELFF.

The CDR3 nucleotides read TGCGCCAGCAGTCTCCAGGCGGGAGAGGGAGATACGCAGTATTTT. Protein product: CASSLQAGEGDTQYF. The chain joins TRBV4-3 to TRBJ2-3; 7 bases fit TRBD2. The germline CDR1 and CDR2 sequences are LGHNA and YSLEER. This CDR3 contains 15 residues. J gave up 5 bases and V 6 bases, and 11 bases lay outside the gene matches.

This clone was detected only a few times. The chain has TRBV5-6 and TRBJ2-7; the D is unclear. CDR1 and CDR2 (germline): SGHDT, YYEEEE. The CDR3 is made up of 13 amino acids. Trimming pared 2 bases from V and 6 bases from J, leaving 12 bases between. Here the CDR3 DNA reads TGTGCCAGCAGCTTCACCGCGTCGTCCGAGCAGTACTTC. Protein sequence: CASSFTASSEQYF.

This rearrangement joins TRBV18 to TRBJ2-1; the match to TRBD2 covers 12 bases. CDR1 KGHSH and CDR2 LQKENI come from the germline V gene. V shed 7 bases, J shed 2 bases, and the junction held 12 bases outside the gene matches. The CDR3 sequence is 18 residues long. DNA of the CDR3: TGTGCCAGCTATTGGAGGACTAGCGGGATCCCACCCTACAATGAGCAGTTCTTC. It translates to CASYWRTSGIPPYNEQFF.

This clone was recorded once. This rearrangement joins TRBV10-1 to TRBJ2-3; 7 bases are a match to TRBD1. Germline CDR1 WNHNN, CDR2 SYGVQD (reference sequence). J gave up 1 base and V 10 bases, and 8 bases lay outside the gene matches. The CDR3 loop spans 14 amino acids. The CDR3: CATPGQEGTDTQYF. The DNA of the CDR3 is TGCGCCACCCCCGGACAGGAGGGCACAGATACGCAGTATTTT.

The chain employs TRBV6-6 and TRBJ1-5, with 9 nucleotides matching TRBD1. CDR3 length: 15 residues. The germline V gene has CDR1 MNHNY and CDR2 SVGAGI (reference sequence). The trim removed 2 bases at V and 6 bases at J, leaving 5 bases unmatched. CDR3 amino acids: CASSYGDREGQPQHF. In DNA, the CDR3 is TGTGCCAGCAGTTACGGGGACAGGGAAGGTCAGCCCCAGCATTTT.

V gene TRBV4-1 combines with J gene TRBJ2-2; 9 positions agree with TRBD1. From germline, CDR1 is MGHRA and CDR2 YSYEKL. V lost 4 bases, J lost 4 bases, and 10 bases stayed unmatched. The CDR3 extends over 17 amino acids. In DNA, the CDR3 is TGCGCCAGCAGCCTTGGGACAGGGCGATGGATCACCGGGGAGCTGTTTTTT. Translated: CASSLGTGRWITGELFF.

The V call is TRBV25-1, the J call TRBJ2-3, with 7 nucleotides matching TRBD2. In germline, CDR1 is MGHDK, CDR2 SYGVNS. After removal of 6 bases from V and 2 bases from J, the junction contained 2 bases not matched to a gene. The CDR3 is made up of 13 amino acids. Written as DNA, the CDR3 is TGTGCCAGCAGGGCGGGGGTCACAGATACGCAGTATTTT. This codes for CASRAGVTDTQYF.

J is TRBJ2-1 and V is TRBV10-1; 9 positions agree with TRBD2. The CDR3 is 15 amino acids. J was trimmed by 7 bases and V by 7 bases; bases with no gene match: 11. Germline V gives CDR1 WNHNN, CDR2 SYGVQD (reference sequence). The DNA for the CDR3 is TGCGCCAGCATAAGAGCGGGGGGAGTGGATAATGAGCAGTTCTTC. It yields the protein CASIRAGGVDNEQFF.

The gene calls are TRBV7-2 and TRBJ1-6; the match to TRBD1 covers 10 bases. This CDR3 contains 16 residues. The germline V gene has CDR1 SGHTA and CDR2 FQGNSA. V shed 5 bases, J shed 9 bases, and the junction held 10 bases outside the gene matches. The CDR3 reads CASSPRQGALGSPLHF. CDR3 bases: TGTGCCAGCAGCCCAAGACAGGGGGCTTTAGGTTCACCCCTCCACTTT.

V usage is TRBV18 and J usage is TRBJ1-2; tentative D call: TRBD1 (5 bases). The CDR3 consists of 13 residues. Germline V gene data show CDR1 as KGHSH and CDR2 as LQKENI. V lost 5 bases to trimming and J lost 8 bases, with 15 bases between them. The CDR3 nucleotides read TGTGCCAGCTCAAAACGGGGGGATAGAGGCTACACCTTC. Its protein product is CASSKRGDRGYTF.

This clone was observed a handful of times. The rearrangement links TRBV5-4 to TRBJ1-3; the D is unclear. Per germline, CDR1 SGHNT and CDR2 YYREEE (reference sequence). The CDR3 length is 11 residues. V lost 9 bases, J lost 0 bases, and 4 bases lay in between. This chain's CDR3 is CATHSGNTIYF. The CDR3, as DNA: TGTGCCACCCACTCTGGAAACACCATATATTTT.

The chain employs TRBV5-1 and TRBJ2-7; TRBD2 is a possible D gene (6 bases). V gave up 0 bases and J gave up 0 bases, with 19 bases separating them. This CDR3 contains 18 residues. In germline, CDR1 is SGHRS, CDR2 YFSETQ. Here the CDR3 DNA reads TGCGCCAGCAGCTTGGGGGGCCTCGGAGGGGAGAGCTCCTACGAGCAGTACTTC. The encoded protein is CASSLGGLGGESSYEQYF.

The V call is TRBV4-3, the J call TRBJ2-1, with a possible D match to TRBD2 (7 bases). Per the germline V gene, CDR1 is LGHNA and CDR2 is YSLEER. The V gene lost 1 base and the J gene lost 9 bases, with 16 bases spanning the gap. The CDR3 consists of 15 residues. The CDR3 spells CASSQVTRGRGEQFF. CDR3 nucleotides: TGCGCCAGCAGCCAAGTTACTAGGGGGAGGGGTGAGCAGTTCTTC.

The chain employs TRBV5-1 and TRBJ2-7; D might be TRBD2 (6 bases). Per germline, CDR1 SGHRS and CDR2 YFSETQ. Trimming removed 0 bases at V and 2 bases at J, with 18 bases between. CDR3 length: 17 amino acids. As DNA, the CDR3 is TGCGCCAGCAGCTTGGAAAGAACGGGACTTCCTCCCTACGAGCAGTACTTC. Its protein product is CASSLERTGLPPYEQYF.